A single sample is the source of the 23 T cell receptor beta chains below, sequenced in a study of sequential checkpoint blockade in melanoma. Indicated treatment: randomized to nivolumab then ipilimumab (arm A) or the reverse (arm B). Using immunoSEQ multiplex PCR, the repertoire was profiled, and TCRdb retains in-frame clones only, with some absent. This table has fewer than 9,500 clones, about a quarter appearing once. The sequenced sample was tumor tissue (inferred from file names), obtained from a patient given nivolumab and ipilimumab in sequence. The origin of the receptors is a human donor with melanoma.

In its sample, this clone was seen a few times. The gene calls are TRBV11-3 and TRBJ2-3, with a weak D call TRBD2 (6 bases). CDR1 and CDR2 from the germline V gene are SGHNT and YENEEA. The CDR3 spans 15 residues. V was clipped by 2 bases and J by 5 bases, with 14 bases between them. The CDR3 coding sequence is TGTGCCAGCAGCTTACGCGGGAAATCCAAAGATACGCAGTATTTT. Its protein product is CASSLRGKSKDTQYF.

The J gene is TRBJ2-3, the V gene TRBV6-8, with TRBD2 matching 14 bases. The CDR3 contains 17 residues. After removal of 6 bases from V and 0 bases from J, the junction contained 5 bases not matched to a gene. Germline V gene sequence: CDR1 MNHGY, CDR2 SAAAGT. The CDR3 sequence: CASRRTSGRSSTDTQYF. The DNA for the CDR3 is TGTGCCAGCAGGCGGACTAGCGGGAGGTCCAGCACAGATACGCAGTATTTT.

The rearrangement uses TRBV6-8 and TRBJ1-1; D ambiguous. Deletions cut 5 bases from V and 3 bases from J, with 10 bases between. The CDR3 extends over 13 amino acids. Germline V gene lookup returns CDR1 MNHGY and CDR2 SAAAGT. The CDR3 loop reads CASSHYWDTEAFF. CDR3 DNA sequence: TGTGCCAGCAGTCACTATTGGGACACTGAAGCTTTCTTT.

This clone was picked up many times. The chain uses TRBV4-1 and TRBJ2-1, with a tentative D call TRBD2 (6 bases). Germline V gene sequence: CDR1 MGHRA, CDR2 YSYEKL. The CDR3 spans 15 residues. V was pared by 1 base and J by 4 bases, with 11 bases between. The CDR3 reads CASSQAGLWYNEQFF. The CDR3 DNA sequence: TGCGCCAGCAGCCAAGCGGGACTCTGGTACAATGAGCAGTTCTTC.

This chain uses TRBV6-8 with TRBJ1-1; D is ambiguous. This CDR3 spans 15 amino acids. V lost 7 bases, J lost 5 bases, and 20 bases lay in between. CDR1 MNHGY and CDR2 SAAAGT come from the germline V gene. CDR3 loop: CASNYFSGLRTEAFF. The CDR3 DNA follows: TGTGCCAGCAACTATTTCTCGGGTTTGAGAACTGAAGCTTTCTTT.

This clone was counted ten times or more. The chain couples TRBV9 to TRBJ2-2; 7 bases fit TRBD2. The V gene end was trimmed by 8 bases and the J gene end by 1 base; junction bases not matched to a gene: 8. There are 15 residues in the CDR3. The V gene's germline CDR1 is SGDLS and CDR2 YYNGEE. The CDR3 here is CASSPIAGNTGELFF. DNA for the CDR3: TGTGCCAGTTCTCCAATAGCGGGGAACACCGGGGAGCTGTTTTTT.

This chain uses TRBV28 with TRBJ1-2; 11 bases are a match to TRBD1. This CDR3 region has 15 residues. Germline CDR1 is MDHEN and CDR2 is SYDVKM. V was pared by 4 bases and J by 8 bases, with 9 bases of the junction left unmatched. CDR3 nucleotide sequence: TGTGCCAGCAGTTCTTACGGACAGGGGGCGGGCGGCTACACCTTC. This encodes CASSSYGQGAGGYTF.

This clone was recorded at least ten times. CDR3 coding DNA: TGTGCCAGCAGCGTAGTACTAGCGGGGAACAATGAGCAGTTCTTC. Protein: CASSVVLAGNNEQFF. The rearrangement joins TRBV9 to TRBJ2-1; 10 positions agree with TRBD2. CDR3 length: 15 residues. The ends lost 0 bases at V and 5 bases at J; junction bases unmatched: 2. CDR1 SGDLS and CDR2 YYNGEE come from the germline V gene.

The genes are TRBV14 and TRBJ1-2; D unresolved. Trimming left V 4 bases short and J 4 bases short, with 7 bases between. CDR3 length: 12 residues. CDR1 is SGHDN and CDR2 is FVKESK in the germline V gene. CDR3 sequence reads: CASSRNTYGYTF. CDR3 nucleotides: TGTGCCAGCAGCCGGAATACCTATGGCTACACCTTC.

The rearrangement links TRBV18 to TRBJ1-4; D is possibly TRBD1 (6 bases). Trimming took off 6 bases at V and 7 bases at J, with 21 bases between the two ends. The CDR3 extends over 16 amino acids. From germline, CDR1 is KGHSH and CDR2 LQKENI. As DNA, the CDR3 is TGTGCCAGCTCGCGTACCCCCGGGGGGCTCGCTGAAAAACTGTTTTTT. As protein: CASSRTPGGLAEKLFF.

V gene TRBV25-1 combines with J gene TRBJ1-1; D may be TRBD1 (5 bases). V was clipped by 1 base and J by 0 bases, with 9 bases between them. The germline CDR1 and CDR2 sequences are MGHDK and SYGVNS. CDR3 size: 15 residues. The CDR3 bases are TGTGCCAGCAGTGAATTCGGGACGGTGAACACTGAAGCTTTCTTT. Protein sequence: CASSEFGTVNTEAFF. Full variable domain (remainder filled in from reference TRBV25-1 and TRBJ1-1): EADIYQTPRYLVIGTGKKITLECSQTMGHDKMYWYQQDPGMELHLIHYSYGVNSTEKGDLSSESTVSRIRTEHFPLTLESARPSHTSQYLCASSEFGTVNTEAFFGQGTRLTVV.

A few counts support this clone. The chain uses TRBV7-2 and TRBJ1-1; weak D call: TRBD1 (6 bases). Germline CDR1 SGHTA, CDR2 FQGNSA. With 1 base removed from V and 6 bases from J, the gap between germline ends came to 9 bases. This CDR3 has 13 residues. The CDR3, as DNA: TGTGCCAGCAGCTTAGGGGGGGCATCTGAAGCTTTCTTT. Protein product: CASSLGGASEAFF. The whole variable domain, remainder taken from reference TRBV7-2 and TRBJ1-1, is GAGVSQSPSNKVTEKGKDVELRCDPISGHTALYWYRQSLGQGLEFLIYFQGNSAPDKSGLPSDRFSAERTGGSVSTLTIQRTQQEDSAVYLCASSLGGASEAFFGQGTRLTVV.

This clone was seen only a few times. The chain couples TRBV9 to TRBJ2-5; D assignment may be TRBD1 or TRBD2 (7 bases each). The CDR3 runs to 15 residues. Germline-derived CDR1 and CDR2 are SGDLS and YYNGEE. V dropped 0 bases and J dropped 5 bases, with 14 bases sitting between them. CDR3 sequence reads: CASSVGGGGGETQYF. The CDR3 DNA is TGTGCCAGCAGCGTAGGAGGGGGAGGGGGCGAGACCCAGTACTTC.

In its sample, this clone ranks as medium-sized. The chain carries TRBV14 and TRBJ1-2, with a possible D match to TRBD1 (5 bases). Deletions cut 4 bases from V and 7 bases from J, with 10 bases between. The germline gives CDR1 SGHDN, CDR2 FVKESK. This CDR3 comprises 12 residues. CDR3 loop: CASSLRQTGYTF. CDR3 coding DNA: TGTGCCAGCAGCCTGAGACAGACTGGCTACACCTTC.

The chain combines TRBV6-8 with TRBJ2-1; possible D gene TRBD1, 5 bases. The V end was cut by 5 bases, the J end by 5 bases, with 7 bases between. The CDR3 is 12 residues long. Germline CDR1 MNHGY, CDR2 SAAAGT. CDR3 DNA sequence: TGTGCCAGCAGTCAGGGAAACAATGAGCAGTTCTTC. As protein: CASSQGNNEQFF.

The rearrangement links TRBV19 to TRBJ1-1, with 7 bases lining up with TRBD1. The ends lost 7 bases at V and 1 base at J; junction bases unmatched: 9. The germline V gene encodes CDR1 LNHDA and CDR2 SQIVND (reference sequence). The CDR3 length is 15 residues. CDR3 bases: TGTGCCAGTACTGCAAATAACAGGGGGAACACTGAAGCTTTCTTT. Translating it yields CASTANNRGNTEAFF.

The genes are TRBV19 and TRBJ1-4; 7 positions match TRBD1. This CDR3 is built from 14 residues. The junction had 9 bases not matched to a gene; V was cut back by 9 bases and J by 5 bases. Germline V CDR1 and CDR2: LNHDA, SQIVND (reference sequence). CDR3: CASKPGQKNEKLFF. CDR3 sequence (DNA): TGTGCCAGCAAACCGGGACAGAAGAATGAAAAACTGTTTTTT.

This clone was observed a handful of times. This chain connects TRBV6-8 to TRBJ1-4; tentative D call: TRBD1 (6 bases). V was cut by 7 bases and J by 8 bases, with 20 bases left in between. The CDR3 has 15 amino acids. The germline V gene has CDR1 MNHGY and CDR2 SAAAGT. The CDR3 here is CASTPAGGRGEKLFF. CDR3 nucleotide sequence: TGTGCCAGCACCCCGGCGGGGGGCCGTGGGGAAAAACTGTTTTTT.

For the CDR3, the DNA is TGCGCCAGCAGCTCCGGACTAGCGGTATACAATGAGCAGTTCTTC. It specifies CASSSGLAVYNEQFF. The gene calls are TRBV5-1 and TRBJ2-1, with TRBD2 identical over 10 bases. The trim removed 3 bases at V and 4 bases at J, leaving 4 bases unmatched. The CDR3 loop spans 15 amino acids. Germline assignment: CDR1 SGHRS and CDR2 YFSETQ.

The sample holds a few counts of this clone. The chain joins TRBV6-8 to TRBJ2-1; 10 bases are shared with TRBD2. This CDR3 spans 17 amino acids. V was clipped by 5 bases and J by 8 bases; unmatched bases: 15. The germline V gene encodes CDR1 MNHGY and CDR2 SAAAGT. CDR3 protein: CASSPRGISGRAYEQFF. CDR3 sequence (DNA): TGTGCCAGCAGTCCCCGGGGTATAAGCGGGAGGGCCTATGAGCAGTTCTTC.

This clone has at least ten counts. V is TRBV11-3 and J is TRBJ1-3; 8 nucleotides align to TRBD1. The length of the CDR3 is 17 residues. CDR1 is SGHNT and CDR2 is YENEEA in the germline V gene. Trimming removed 4 bases from V and 1 base from J; junction bases left unmatched: 9. The CDR3 DNA is TGTGCCAGCAGCTCGGAAACCCGGGACAGGTCTGGAAACACCATATATTTT. Translation: CASSSETRDRSGNTIYF.

The CDR3 sequence is CASSIYKGAGYGYTF. The CDR3 bases are TGTGCCAGTAGTATATATAAGGGGGCGGGTTATGGCTACACCTTC. The V and J genes are TRBV19 and TRBJ1-2, with 7 bases that match TRBD1. V lost 2 bases to trimming and J lost 5 bases; unmatched junction nucleotides: 8. The germline V gene has CDR1 LNHDA and CDR2 SQIVND (reference sequence). This CDR3 has 15 residues.

This clone was found a few times. The V call is TRBV6-8, the J call TRBJ2-7; TRBD1 or TRBD2 may be the D gene (6 bases each). The CDR3 runs 15 residues. Germline CDR1 is MNHGY and CDR2 is SAAAGT. The CDR3: CAISGRQGGIYEQYV. The CDR3 nucleotides are TGTGCCATCAGTGGGAGGCAAGGGGGAATCTACGAGCAGTACGTC.